This T cell receptor beta chain comes out of a study of T cell responses to AZD1222 COVID-19 vaccine. On this clone itself: Its antigen remains unknown.

Trimming took 4 bases from V and 5 from J, leaving 8 bases between them. The CDR3 loop spans 13 amino acids. Germline V CDR1 and CDR2: SNHLY, FYNNEI. Some clones are missing from TCRdb's copy, which holds only in-frame ones; the method was immunoSEQ multiplex PCR. The sample's table shows about 140,000 clones. Study-level findings and limits: CD4 TCRs covered the whole spike, strongest at regions 160-218 and 743-854. Repertoires in all cases were sampled only once the peak T cell response had passed. Clonal diversity was possibly underestimated, and the donors were mostly white British, with more females. Baseline serostatus was positive in only 5 to 7 AZD1222 recipients.

The V and J genes are TRBV2 and TRBJ2-2; no definite D call. The TCR sequence derives from an adult in good health. Sample: peripheral blood. The CDR3 nucleotides are TGTGCCAGCAGTGTTGACGGGACCGGGGAGCTGTTTTTT. It is translated as CASSVDGTGELFF.